Detailed here is one TCR beta chain. The target of this receptor is not known. Per-nucleotide qualities are absent, and no much larger clonotype sits a single base away. The germline V end is reduced by 0 bases and the J end by 11 bases; junction bases left unmatched: 8. CDR1 SGDLS and CDR2 YYNGEE were looked up in the germline V gene. From the cysteine up to the phenylalanine, the CDR3 has a length of 15 residues. Only CDR3 DNA remains: 45 bases, in frame from the first base. This specimen comes from a study of blood T cells in healthy people across ages (dated by TCRdb to the mid-2010s). For the wider study: Template switching captured roughly one uniquely barcoded TCR beta cDNA molecule per two T cells in model experiments. Using deep sequencing normalized with unique cDNA molecular identifiers, the study measured how TCR beta repertoire diversity changes with age. The donors were split into four age groups: young (average 16 years), middle-aged (39), aged (approximately 59) and long-lived (approximately 89). To avoid experimental bias, donors of different ages were distributed randomly across sequencing lanes. Using the same blood draw, the study looked at two additional independent replicas of 1 million unique cDNA reads for two donors, one aged 18 to 30 and the other aged 80 or older.

Library creation used 5' RACE. TCRdb records Illumina HiSeq 2500 as the sequencer. A second PCR of 7 to 11 cycles was performed with a sample-barcoded 5' primer and a J-beta primer mix. Each TCR beta cDNA molecule received a unique molecular identifier from a template-switch 5' adaptor carrying 12 random nucleotides. At least 2.5 million CDR3-containing paired-end reads were obtained from each sample. All of the RNA was converted into first-strand cDNA using the Mint cDNA synthesis kit, with a TRBC-specific oligonucleotide serving as the primer. Following uracil-DNA glycosylase treatment, all cDNA underwent a first 18-cycle PCR with the universal primers M1SS and BC2_uni_R. Under the source paper's analysis protocol: For normalization, 1 million high-quality reads were randomly selected from each sample, with every read carrying a distinct molecular identifier. Instead of being binned into consensus sequences, reads with shared molecular identifiers were discarded. MiTCR, set to a Q25 quality threshold and the strictest error-elimination algorithm, was used for CDR3 identification, clonotype clustering and error correction. A nonparametric unseen species model with Euler transformation was used to estimate a lower bound on total TCR beta diversity. The public reads were run again by TCRdb, first through fastp at Q25 and then through MiXCR, and only productive beta chains were kept. Rows merge per CDR3 protein into single entries with the most common DNA and genes. What appears here as the V and J calls and clone size reflects TCRdb's work, not the paper's. The sample records about 1,500,000 distinct CDR3 sequences, about 43% of which are singletons. Roughly 7.7% of the sample is held by the ten biggest clonotypes.

The donors were around 39 Caucasian individuals from Russia, aged roughly 6 to 100 years, who were systemically healthy. About 10 milliliters of peripheral blood were drawn from each donor into EDTA-treated Vacutainer tubes. Ficoll-Paque density-gradient centrifugation was used to isolate PBMCs, with at least 7 million per sample. Trizol reagent was used to extract total RNA from PBMCs, with at least 6 micrograms per sample. For every donor, an aliquot of PBMCs went through flow cytometry to measure the percentages of naive CD45RAhigh/CD27high T cells. The paper as a whole reports these results and caveats: Compared with the aged group, the long-lived group had more naive CD4+ T cells, fewer expanded clones and increased TCR diversity, a pattern suggesting age selection. Observed TCR beta diversity per million T cells fell roughly linearly with age, and a significant reduction was already apparent by age roughly 40. Estimates of total diversity from one million sequenced T cells were regarded as lower bounds and underestimates. Since profiling was done on bulk unsorted PBMCs, naive and antigen-experienced compartments could not be conclusively compared. The percentage of naive T cells measured by flow cytometry correlated strongly with observed TCR beta diversity. Donor CMV infection status was unknown, potentially confounding age-related changes in expanded clonotypes.

The material sequenced was blood. This TCR derives from a woman younger than 30 in good health. The chain uses TRBV9 and TRBJ2-5, with TRBD2 identical over 12 junction bases. The CDR3 region: CASSVATSGGSEQYF. The DNA reads as follows: TGTGCCAGCAGCGTAGCGACTAGCGGGGGTTCTGAGCAGTACTTC.